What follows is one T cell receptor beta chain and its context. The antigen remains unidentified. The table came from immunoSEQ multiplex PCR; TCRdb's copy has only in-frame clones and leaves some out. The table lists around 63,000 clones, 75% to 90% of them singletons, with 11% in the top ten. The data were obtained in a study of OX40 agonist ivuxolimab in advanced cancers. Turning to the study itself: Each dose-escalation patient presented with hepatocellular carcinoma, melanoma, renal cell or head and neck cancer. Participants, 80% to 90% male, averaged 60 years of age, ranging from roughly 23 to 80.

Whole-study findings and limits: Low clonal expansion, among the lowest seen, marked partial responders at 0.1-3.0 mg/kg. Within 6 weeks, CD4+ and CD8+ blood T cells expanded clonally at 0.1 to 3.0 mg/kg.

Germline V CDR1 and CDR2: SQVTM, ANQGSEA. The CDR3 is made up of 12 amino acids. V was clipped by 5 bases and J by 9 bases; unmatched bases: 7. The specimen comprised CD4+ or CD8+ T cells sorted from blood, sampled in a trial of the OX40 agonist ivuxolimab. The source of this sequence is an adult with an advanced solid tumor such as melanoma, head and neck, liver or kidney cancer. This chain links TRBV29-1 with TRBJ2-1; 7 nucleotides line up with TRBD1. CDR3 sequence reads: CSVTRQGFEQFF. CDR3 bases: TGCAGCGTTACGAGACAGGGCTTTGAGCAGTTCTTC.